This T cell receptor (beta chain) comes out of a study of technical replicates of blood from a few donors. The repertoire was sequenced with immunoSEQ multiplex PCR; TCRdb's copy has only in-frame clones and lacks some. The sample includes about 79,000 clones, 85% to 95% of them seen just once. Germline V gene lookup returns CDR1 MDHEN and CDR2 SYDVKM. CDR3 length: 14 residues. J lost 2 bases, V lost 10 bases, and 5 bases had no gene match. The chain employs TRBV28 and TRBJ2-7, with 13 bases fitting TRBD2. The sequence derives from a human donor in good health. The sequenced sample was T cells isolated from PBMCs. The CDR3 spells CATLTSGGPYEQYF. The CDR3, as DNA: TGTGCCACGCTGACTAGCGGGGGGCCCTACGAGCAGTACTTC.